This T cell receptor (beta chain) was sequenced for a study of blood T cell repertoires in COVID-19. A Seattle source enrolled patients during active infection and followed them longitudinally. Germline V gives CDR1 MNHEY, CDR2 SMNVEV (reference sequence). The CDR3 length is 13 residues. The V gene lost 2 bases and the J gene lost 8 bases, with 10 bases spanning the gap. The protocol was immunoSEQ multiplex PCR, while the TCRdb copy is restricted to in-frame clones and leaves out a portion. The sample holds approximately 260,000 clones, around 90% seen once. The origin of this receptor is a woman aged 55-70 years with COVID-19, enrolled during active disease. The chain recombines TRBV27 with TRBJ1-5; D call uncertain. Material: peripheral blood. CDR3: CASSLNRQEPQHF. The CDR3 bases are TGTGCCAGCAGTTTAAATCGGCAGGAGCCCCAGCATTTT.